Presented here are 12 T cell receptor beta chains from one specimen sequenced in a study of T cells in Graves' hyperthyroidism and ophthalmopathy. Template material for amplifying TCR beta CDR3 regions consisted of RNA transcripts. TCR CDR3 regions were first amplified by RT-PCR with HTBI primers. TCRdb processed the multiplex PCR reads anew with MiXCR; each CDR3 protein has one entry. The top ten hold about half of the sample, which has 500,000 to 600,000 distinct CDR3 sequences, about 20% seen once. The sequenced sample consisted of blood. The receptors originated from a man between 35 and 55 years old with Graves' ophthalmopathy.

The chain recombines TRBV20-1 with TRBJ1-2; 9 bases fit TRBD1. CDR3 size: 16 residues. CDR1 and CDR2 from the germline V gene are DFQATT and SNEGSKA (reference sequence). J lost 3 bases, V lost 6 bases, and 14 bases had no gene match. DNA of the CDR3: TGCAGTGCGGAAACGGACAGGGGATACCAGGACTATGGCTACACCTTC. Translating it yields CSAETDRGYQDYGYTF.

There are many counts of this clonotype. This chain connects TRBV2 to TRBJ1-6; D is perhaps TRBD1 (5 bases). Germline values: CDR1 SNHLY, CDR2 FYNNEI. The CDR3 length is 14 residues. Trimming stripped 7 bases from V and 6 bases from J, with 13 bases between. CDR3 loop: CASTPGLINSPLHF. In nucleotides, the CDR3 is TGTGCCAGCACCCCGGGACTGATTAATTCACCCCTCCACTTT.

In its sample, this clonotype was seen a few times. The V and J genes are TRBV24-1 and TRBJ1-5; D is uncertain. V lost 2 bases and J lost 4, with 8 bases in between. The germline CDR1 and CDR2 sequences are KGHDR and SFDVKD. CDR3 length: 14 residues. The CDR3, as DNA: TGTGCCACCAGTGATTGGTCGGGAAATCAGCCCCAGCATTTT. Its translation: CATSDWSGNQPQHF.

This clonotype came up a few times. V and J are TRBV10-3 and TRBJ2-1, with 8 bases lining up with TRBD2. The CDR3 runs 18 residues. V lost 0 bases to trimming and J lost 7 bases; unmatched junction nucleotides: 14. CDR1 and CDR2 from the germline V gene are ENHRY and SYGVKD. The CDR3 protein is CAISESSLPGTSRNEQFF. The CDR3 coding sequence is TGTGCCATCAGTGAGTCCTCGCTTCCCGGGACTAGTAGGAATGAGCAGTTCTTC.

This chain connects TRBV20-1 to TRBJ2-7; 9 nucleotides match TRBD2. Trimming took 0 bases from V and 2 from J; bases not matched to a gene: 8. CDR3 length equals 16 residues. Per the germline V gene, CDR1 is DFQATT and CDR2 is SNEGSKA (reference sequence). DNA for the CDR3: TGCAGTGCTAGAGATAGAGCGGGGGGACCACCCTACGAGCAGTACTTC. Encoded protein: CSARDRAGGPPYEQYF.

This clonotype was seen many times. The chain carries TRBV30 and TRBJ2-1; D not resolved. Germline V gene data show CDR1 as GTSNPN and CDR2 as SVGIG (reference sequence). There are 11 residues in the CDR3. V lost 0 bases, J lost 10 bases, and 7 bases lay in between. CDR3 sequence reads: CAWSVLGEQFF. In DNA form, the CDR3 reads TGTGCCTGGAGTGTACTTGGGGAGCAGTTCTTC.

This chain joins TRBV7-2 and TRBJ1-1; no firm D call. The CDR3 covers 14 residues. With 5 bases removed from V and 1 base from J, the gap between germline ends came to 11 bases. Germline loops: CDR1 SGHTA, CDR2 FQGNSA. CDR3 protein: CASSVGISNTEAFF. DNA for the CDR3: TGTGCCAGCAGCGTCGGGATCTCGAACACTGAAGCTTTCTTT.

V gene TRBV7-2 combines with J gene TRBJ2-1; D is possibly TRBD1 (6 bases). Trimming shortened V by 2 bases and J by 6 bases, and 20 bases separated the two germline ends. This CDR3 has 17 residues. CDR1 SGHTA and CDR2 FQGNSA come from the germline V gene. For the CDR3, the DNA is TGTGCCAGCAGCTTACGTTCGGGACACGCCTGGGGCAATGAGCAGTTCTTC. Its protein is CASSLRSGHAWGNEQFF.

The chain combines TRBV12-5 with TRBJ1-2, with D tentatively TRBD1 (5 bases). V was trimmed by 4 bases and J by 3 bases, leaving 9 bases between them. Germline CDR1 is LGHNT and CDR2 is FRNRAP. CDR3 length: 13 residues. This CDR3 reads CASGSTADYGYTF. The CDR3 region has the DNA TGTGCTAGTGGTTCGACAGCGGACTATGGCTACACCTTC.

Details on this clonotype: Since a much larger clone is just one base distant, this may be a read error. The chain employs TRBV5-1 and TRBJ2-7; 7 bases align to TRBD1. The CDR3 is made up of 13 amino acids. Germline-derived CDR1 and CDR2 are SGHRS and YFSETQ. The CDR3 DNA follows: TGCGCCAGCAGCATGGGGACAGCCTACGGGCAGTACTTC. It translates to CASSMGTAYGQYF.

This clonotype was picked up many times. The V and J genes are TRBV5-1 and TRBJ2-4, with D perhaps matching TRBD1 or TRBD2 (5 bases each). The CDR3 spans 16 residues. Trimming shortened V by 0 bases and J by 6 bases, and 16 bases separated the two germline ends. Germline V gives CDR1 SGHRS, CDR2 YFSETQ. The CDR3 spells CASSLEVPGGGNIQYF. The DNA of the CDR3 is TGCGCCAGCAGCTTGGAGGTACCTGGTGGGGGAAACATTCAGTACTTC.

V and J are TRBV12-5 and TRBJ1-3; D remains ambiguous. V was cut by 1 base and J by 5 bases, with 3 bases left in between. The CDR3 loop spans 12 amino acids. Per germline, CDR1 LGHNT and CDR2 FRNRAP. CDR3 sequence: CASGLGRNTIYF. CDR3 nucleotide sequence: TGTGCTAGTGGTTTGGGGAGAAACACCATATATTTT.